This T cell receptor beta chain came from a study of blood T cell repertoires in COVID-19. About the study: Sites across the United States, Italy and Spain contributed samples from acute and convalescent COVID-19. Sources were T cells, B-cell-depleted T cells, or PBMCs; the material itself was cDNA or gDNA.

As processed by the authors: Nucleated cell counts were estimated from reference gene primer amplification. Sequencing used immunoSEQ multiplex PCR; TCRdb keeps in-frame clones, though not all of them. From that table come the V and J calls and clone size; the DNA was used to work out D and trimming. This sample yields about 98,000 clones, of which roughly nine tenths are seen a single time; roughly 4.3% belongs to the top ten. The CDR3 totals 12 residues. Looked up from germline, CDR1 is SGHNT and CDR2 is YYREEE (reference sequence). The V gene lost 0 bases and the J gene lost 6 bases, with 7 bases spanning the gap.

The sequencing input was peripheral blood. This rearrangement joins TRBV5-4 to TRBJ2-7; D ambiguous. The TCR comes from a man in his sixties or seventies with acute or convalescent COVID-19. The CDR3 protein is CASSLDSLEQYV. In DNA form, the CDR3 reads TGTGCCAGCAGCTTGGATAGTCTCGAGCAGTACGTC.